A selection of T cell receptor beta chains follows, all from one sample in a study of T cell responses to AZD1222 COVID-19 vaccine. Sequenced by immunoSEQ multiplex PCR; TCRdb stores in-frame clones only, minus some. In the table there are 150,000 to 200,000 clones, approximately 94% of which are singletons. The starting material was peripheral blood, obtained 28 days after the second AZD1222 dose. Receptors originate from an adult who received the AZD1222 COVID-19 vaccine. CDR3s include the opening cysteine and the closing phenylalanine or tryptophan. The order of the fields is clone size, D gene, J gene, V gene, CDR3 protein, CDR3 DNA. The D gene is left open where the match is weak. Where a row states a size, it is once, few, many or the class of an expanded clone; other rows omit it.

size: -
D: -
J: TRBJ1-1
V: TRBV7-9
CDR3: CASSLGTLNTEAFF
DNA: TGTGCCAGCAGCTTAGGGACACTGAACACTGAAGCTTTCTTT

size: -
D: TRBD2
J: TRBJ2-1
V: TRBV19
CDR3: CASSTGAGDLEQFF
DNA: TGTGCCAGTAGTACGGGAGCGGGAGACTTGGAGCAGTTCTTC

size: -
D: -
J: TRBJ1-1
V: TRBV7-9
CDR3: CASFGDGAGSEAFF
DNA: TGTGCCAGCTTTGGGGACGGGGCGGGATCTGAAGCTTTCTTT

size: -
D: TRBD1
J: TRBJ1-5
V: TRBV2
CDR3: CASRMGQGDQPQHF
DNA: TGTGCCAGCAGGATGGGACAGGGTGATCAGCCCCAGCATTTT

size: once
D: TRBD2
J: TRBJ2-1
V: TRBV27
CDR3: CASSFLAGVRNEQFF
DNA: TGTGCCAGCAGTTTCCTAGCGGGGGTTAGGAATGAGCAGTTCTTC

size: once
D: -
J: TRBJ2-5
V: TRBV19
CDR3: CASSLGQETQYF
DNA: TGTGCCAGTAGTCTCGGGCAAGAGACCCAGTACTTC

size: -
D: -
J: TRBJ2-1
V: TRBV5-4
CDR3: CASSLPHAGNYNEQFF
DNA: TGTGCCAGCAGCTTACCTCATGCTGGCAATTACAATGAGCAGTTCTTC

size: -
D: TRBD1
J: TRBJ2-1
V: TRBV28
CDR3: CASSLLQGAGDEQFF
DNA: TGTGCCAGCAGTTTATTACAGGGGGCTGGGGATGAGCAGTTCTTC

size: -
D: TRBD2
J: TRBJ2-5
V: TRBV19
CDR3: CASRRTSGNQETQYF
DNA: TGTGCCAGTAGGAGGACTAGCGGAAACCAAGAGACCCAGTACTTC

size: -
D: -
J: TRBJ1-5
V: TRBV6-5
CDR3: CASSYSQGSNQPQHF
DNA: TGTGCCAGCAGTTACTCCCAGGGAAGCAATCAGCCCCAGCATTTT